The 16 T cell receptor beta chains below come from one sample, sequenced in a study of blood T cell repertoires in COVID-19. The assay was immunoSEQ multiplex PCR, and TCRdb's table has in-frame clones only and misses some. The table shows fewer than 350,000 clones, with about 85% occurring only once. The material sequenced was PBMCs or T cells enriched from blood (not recorded which). All receptors come from a woman in her thirties who had been exposed to COVID-19.

This chain uses TRBV18 with TRBJ1-4; TRBD1 agrees at 7 bases. V lost 5 bases to trimming and J lost 3 bases; unmatched junction nucleotides: 3. CDR3 size: 14 residues. Germline V gene data show CDR1 as KGHSH and CDR2 as LQKENI. CDR3 loop: CASSSRGPNEKLFF. In nucleotides, the CDR3 is TGTGCCAGCTCATCGAGGGGGCCTAATGAAAAACTGTTTTTT.

This clone has at least ten counts. This sequence joins TRBV7-2 and TRBJ1-2; D is ambiguous. V shed 1 base and J shed 8 bases, with 20 bases lying between them. The CDR3 sequence is 16 residues long. Germline CDR1 SGHTA, CDR2 FQGNSA. The CDR3 sequence is CASSLGGSGRAQGYTF. DNA of the CDR3: TGTGCCAGCAGCTTAGGAGGATCCGGGAGGGCTCAGGGCTACACCTTC.

The chain uses TRBV15 and TRBJ1-3; D is undetermined. CDR1 is LNHNV and CDR2 is YYDKDF in the germline V gene (reference sequence). The germline V and J ends were trimmed by 0 bases and 0 bases, with 9 bases remaining between them. The CDR3 is 16 residues long. The CDR3 reads CATSRDSGFSGNTIYF. The CDR3 DNA reads TGTGCCACCAGCAGAGATTCAGGCTTCTCTGGAAACACCATATATTTT.

This chain connects TRBV6-5 to TRBJ2-5, with D maybe TRBD2 (6 bases). The CDR3 has 13 amino acids. Germline assignment: CDR1 MNHEY and CDR2 SVGAGI. The V and J ends lost 5 bases and 5 bases respectively, with 12 bases between them. CDR3: CASSPLRGETQYF. Here the CDR3 DNA reads TGTGCCAGCAGTCCGCTACGGGGGGAGACCCAGTACTTC.

The genes are TRBV19 and TRBJ2-5; 9 bases map to TRBD2. V shed 4 bases, J shed 2 bases, and the junction held 14 bases outside the gene matches. Germline CDR1 LNHDA, CDR2 SQIVND (reference sequence). The CDR3 is 18 residues long. The CDR3 reads CASSTTGSGRFGQETQYF. The CDR3 DNA follows: TGTGCCAGTAGTACAACAGGGAGCGGGAGGTTCGGGCAAGAGACCCAGTACTTC.

The V and J genes are TRBV9 and TRBJ1-5; maybe TRBD1 (5 bases). The V gene's germline CDR1 is SGDLS and CDR2 YYNGEE. Trimming cost V 4 bases and J 6 bases, with 14 bases left between them. The CDR3 covers 14 residues. The CDR3 protein is CASSTSGGSQPQHF. DNA of the CDR3: TGTGCCAGCAGCACTTCGGGGGGGTCTCAGCCCCAGCATTTT. Together with reference TRBV9 and TRBJ1-5, the CDR3 gives the full variable domain: DSGVTQTPKHLITATGQRVTLRCSPRSGDLSVYWYQQSLDQGLQFLIQYYNGEERAKGNILERFSAQQFPDLHSELNLSSLELGDSALYFCASSTSGGSQPQHFGDGTRLSIL.

This sequence joins TRBV6-5 and TRBJ2-7; D call uncertain. The germline V gene encodes CDR1 MNHEY and CDR2 SVGAGI. CDR3 length equals 10 residues. V dropped 10 bases and J dropped 6 bases, with 10 bases sitting between them. The CDR3 spells CATLKREQYF. For the CDR3, the DNA is TGTGCCACCCTGAAGCGCGAGCAGTACTTC.

This clone has just a few counts. This CDR3 reads CASRPAGTDTQYF. DNA for the CDR3: TGTGCCAGTAGACCGGCGGGCACAGATACGCAGTATTTT. The V gene is TRBV19, the J gene TRBJ2-3; no clear D gene. CDR1 and CDR2 (germline): LNHDA, SQIVND (reference sequence). V was cut by 6 bases and J by 1 base, with 8 bases left in between. The CDR3 is 13 amino acids.

The CDR3 loop reads CASSGNRGQFGNSPLHF. The CDR3, as DNA: TGTGCCAGCAGTGGCAACAGGGGGCAATTCGGAAATTCACCCCTCCACTTT. This sequence joins TRBV6-1 and TRBJ1-6; 9 bases are shared with TRBD1. Losses at the gene ends were 4 bases for V and 7 bases for J; bases not matched to a gene: 11. This CDR3 is built from 17 residues. Per the germline V gene, CDR1 is MNHNS and CDR2 is SASEGT.

The chain joins TRBV2 to TRBJ2-1; 8 bases are a match to TRBD2. The germline gives CDR1 SNHLY, CDR2 FYNNEI. V lost 7 bases and J lost 0; bases outside the gene matches: 14. This CDR3 is 18 amino acids long. DNA for the CDR3: TGTGCCAGCAAGTTTAGCGGGACGGCAGCCGGCTCCTACAATGAGCAGTTCTTC. This sequence encodes CASKFSGTAAGSYNEQFF.

The J gene is TRBJ2-7, the V gene TRBV6-5, with 7 bases identical to TRBD1. This CDR3 contains 16 residues. CDR1 is MNHEY, CDR2 SVGAGI, per germline. The trim removed 0 bases at V and 1 base at J, leaving 6 bases unmatched. The CDR3 spells CASSYSTTGKSYEQYF. The CDR3 DNA follows: TGTGCCAGCAGTTACTCGACGACAGGGAAGTCCTACGAGCAGTACTTC.

The rearrangement links TRBV30 to TRBJ2-4, with a weak D call TRBD2 (6 bases). The CDR3 extends over 13 amino acids. Germline CDR1 GTSNPN, CDR2 SVGIG (reference sequence). V gave up 4 bases and J gave up 7 bases, with 14 bases separating them. CDR3 nucleotides: TGTGCCTGGACGGGACTCTCGGGGAACATTCAGTACTTC. Translated: CAWTGLSGNIQYF.

The V gene is TRBV6-5, the J gene TRBJ2-1; 9 bases fit TRBD2. The CDR3 extends over 13 amino acids. With 10 bases clipped from V and 7 bases from J, the junction kept 8 bases outside the gene matches. Germline-derived CDR1 and CDR2 are MNHEY and SVGAGI. The CDR3 DNA reads TGTGCCACCCGACTAGCGGTCCTAAATGAGCAGTTCTTC. Translation: CATRLAVLNEQFF.

In its sample, this clone was seen once. The chain carries TRBV6-2 or TRBV6-3 and TRBJ2-2; no clear D gene. V lost 3 bases to trimming and J lost 7 bases, with 9 bases between them. Germline-derived CDR1 and CDR2 are MNHEY and SVGEGT. CDR3 length equals 13 residues. CDR3 sequence: CASSYHNNGELFF. The DNA of the CDR3 is TGTGCCAGCAGTTATCACAATAACGGGGAGCTGTTTTTT.

The rearrangement links TRBV5-1 to TRBJ2-2; D possibly corresponds to TRBD2 (6 bases). Trimming took 4 bases from V and 5 from J, leaving 24 bases between them. This CDR3 contains 18 residues. CDR1 and CDR2 (germline): SGHRS, YFSETQ. DNA of the CDR3: TGCGCCAGCAGCGTTCCCTTTCTAGCGCGCTTTCAAACCGGGGAGCTGTTTTTT. This encodes CASSVPFLARFQTGELFF.

The chain carries TRBV7-2 and TRBJ2-2, with 10 bases matching TRBD2. Unmatched junction bases numbered 7, after V lost 5 bases and J lost 7 bases. This CDR3 has 15 amino acids. The germline CDR1 and CDR2 sequences are SGHTA and FQGNSA. Here the CDR3 DNA reads TGTGCCAGCAGCCCTACCCAGCGGGGGGGCGGGGAGCTGTTTTTT. It codes for CASSPTQRGGGELFF.